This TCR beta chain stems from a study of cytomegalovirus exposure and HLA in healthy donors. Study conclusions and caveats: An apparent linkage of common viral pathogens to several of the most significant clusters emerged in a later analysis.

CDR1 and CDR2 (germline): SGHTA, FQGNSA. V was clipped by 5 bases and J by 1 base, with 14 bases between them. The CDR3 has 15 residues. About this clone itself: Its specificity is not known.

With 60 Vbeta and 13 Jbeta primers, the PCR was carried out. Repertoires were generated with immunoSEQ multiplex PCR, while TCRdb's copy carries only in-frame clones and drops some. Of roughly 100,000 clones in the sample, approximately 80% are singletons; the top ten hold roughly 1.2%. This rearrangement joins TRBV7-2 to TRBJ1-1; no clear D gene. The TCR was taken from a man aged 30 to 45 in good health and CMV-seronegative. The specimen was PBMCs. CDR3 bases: TGTGCCAGCAGCCTTTACAGTGGGAGGAACACTGAAGCTTTCTTT. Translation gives CASSLYSGRNTEAFF.